A single sample is the source of the 18 T cell receptor beta chains below, sequenced in a study of blood T cell repertoires in COVID-19. The assay was immunoSEQ multiplex PCR, and TCRdb's table has in-frame clones only and misses some. The sample includes under 300,000 clones, roughly 79% of them seen just once. The sequencing input was PBMCs or T cells enriched from blood (not recorded which). These TCRs come from a man aged 40-49 years who had recovered from COVID-19.

This chain joins TRBV28 and TRBJ1-2; TRBD1 might be the D (6 bases). CDR1 is MDHEN, CDR2 SYDVKM, per germline. V lost 2 bases to trimming and J lost 8 bases, with 21 bases between them. The length of the CDR3 is 16 residues. The CDR3 region has the DNA TGTGCCAGCAGTTTACTATCCGTGACAGGTTCCCGCGGCTACACCTTC. Protein sequence: CASSLLSVTGSRGYTF.

The CDR3 loop reads CASSLAGGYAGELFF. In DNA, the CDR3 is TGTGCCAGCAGCTTAGCAGGGGGCTATGCCGGGGAGCTGTTTTTT. The V and J genes are TRBV7-6 and TRBJ2-2, with TRBD1 matching over 7 bases. Germline-derived CDR1 and CDR2 are SGHVS and FNYEAQ. This CDR3 contains 15 residues. Germline trimming cut 0 bases from V and 6 bases from J; bases unmatched to any gene: 4.

The rearrangement joins TRBV6-1 to TRBJ1-3; 8 bases fit TRBD1. Germline V gene lookup returns CDR1 MNHNS and CDR2 SASEGT. This CDR3 is built from 18 residues. The junction had 7 bases not matched to a gene; V was cut back by 0 bases and J by 0 bases. The CDR3 nucleotides are TGTGCCAGCAGTGAAGCGATATTTGGACAGGGCTCTGGAAACACCATATATTTT. Translated, it gives CASSEAIFGQGSGNTIYF.

Note on this clone: The junction does not match germline at one end; this may be a read error. This chain links TRBV5-6 with TRBJ2-2, with D possibly being TRBD2 (6 bases). CDR3 length: 15 amino acids. Germline-derived CDR1 and CDR2 are SGHDT and YYEEEE. The CDR3 is CASSLAGRRTGELFF. The CDR3 bases are TGTGCCAGCAGCTTGGCCGGGAGAAGAACCGGGGAGCTATTTTTT.

The rearrangement uses TRBV10-3 and TRBJ1-5, with 7 bases identical to TRBD1. The CDR3 sequence is 16 residues long. CDR1 and CDR2 (germline): ENHRY, SYGVKD. The ends lost 10 bases at V and 2 bases at J; junction bases unmatched: 14. The CDR3 region has the DNA TGTGCCACGCGCCAAGGGGGCGCTTCAGGCAATCAGCCCCAGCATTTT. Translated, it gives CATRQGGASGNQPQHF.

V is TRBV3-1 (or the pseudogene TRBV3-2) and J is TRBJ2-5; 8 positions match TRBD2. V shed 1 base and J 4 bases; nucleotides not matched to a gene: 14. Germline V gives CDR1 LGHDT, CDR2 YNNKEL (reference sequence). The CDR3 length is 18 residues. The CDR3 here is CASSQGQSINGRAETQYF. The CDR3 DNA follows: TGTGCCAGCAGCCAAGGGCAATCAATTAACGGGAGGGCAGAGACCCAGTACTTC.

This clone was seen a few times. J is TRBJ1-2 and V is TRBV18; D uncertain. V was shortened by 2 bases and J by 6 bases, with 19 bases between the two germline ends. Germline loops: CDR1 KGHSH, CDR2 LQKENI. The CDR3 runs to 16 residues. In DNA form, the CDR3 reads TGTGCCAGCTCACCAGGGCAAGGCCTTTTCGCCGATGGCTACACCTTC. Protein: CASSPGQGLFADGYTF. The variable domain in full, with the rest retrieved from reference TRBV18 and TRBJ1-2, is NAGVMQNPRHLVRRRGQEARLRCSPMKGHSHVYWYRQLPEEGLKFMVYLQKENIIDESGMPKERFSAEFPKEGPSILRIQQVVRGDSAAYFCASSPGQGLFADGYTFGSGTRLTVV.

V usage is TRBV11-3 and J usage is TRBJ2-1, with D perhaps matching TRBD2 (6 bases). The CDR3 runs to 15 residues. CDR1 and CDR2 from the germline V gene are SGHNT and YENEEA. Trimming removed 5 bases at V and 0 bases at J, with 11 bases between. CDR3 residues: CASSRDFSSYNEQFF. In nucleotides, the CDR3 is TGTGCCAGCAGCCGGGACTTTAGCTCCTACAATGAGCAGTTCTTC.

The chain links TRBV27 to TRBJ1-2; 10 bases map to TRBD1. Trimming took 3 bases from V and 7 from J; bases not matched to a gene: 8. The CDR3 spans 15 residues. Germline V lookup: CDR1 MNHEY, CDR2 SMNVEV (reference sequence). The CDR3 spells CASSFIPTGGRGYTF. DNA for the CDR3: TGTGCCAGCAGTTTTATACCGACAGGGGGCCGTGGCTACACCTTC.

The rearrangement uses TRBV9 and TRBJ1-2, with 7 bases that match TRBD1. Trimming took 0 bases from V and 4 from J; bases not matched to a gene: 6. This CDR3 comprises 15 residues. Germline CDR1 and CDR2: SGDLS and YYNGEE. CDR3 residues: CASSVDPTGVYGYTF. CDR3 nucleotide sequence: TGTGCCAGCAGCGTAGATCCAACAGGGGTCTATGGCTACACCTTC.

This sequence joins TRBV18 and TRBJ2-5; the D gene is possibly TRBD2 (5 bases). Germline CDR1 is KGHSH and CDR2 is LQKENI. The CDR3 sequence is 13 residues long. The V gene lost 2 bases and the J gene lost 4 bases, with 8 bases spanning the gap. Written as DNA, the CDR3 is TGTGCCAGCTCACCAGACTACAGAGAGACCCAGTACTTC. Its protein product is CASSPDYRETQYF.

The chain carries TRBV19 and TRBJ2-1, with D possibly being TRBD2 (6 bases). Germline V gene data show CDR1 as LNHDA and CDR2 as SQIVND (reference sequence). This CDR3 is 12 amino acids long. This CDR3 is CASGDPYNEQFF. CDR3 DNA: TGTGCTTCGGGAGATCCCTACAATGAGCAGTTCTTC.

This clone occurred many times. V is TRBV19 and J is TRBJ1-2; TRBD1 matches at 7 bases. In germline, CDR1 is LNHDA, CDR2 SQIVND (reference sequence). V trimming: 2 bases; J trimming: 5 bases; junction bases outside the gene matches: 14. The CDR3 has 17 amino acids. The CDR3, as DNA: TGTGCCAGTAGTATATCGGCAGGGGGAATCGGGGATTATGGCTACACCTTC. Residues: CASSISAGGIGDYGYTF.

This chain's CDR3 is CASSPGAGRNQPQHF. The CDR3, as DNA: TGTGCCAGCAGCCCTGGGGCAGGGCGAAATCAGCCCCAGCATTTT. The chain combines TRBV7-9 with TRBJ1-5; D might be TRBD1 (5 bases). This CDR3 comprises 15 residues. The V end lost 5 bases, the J end lost 4 bases, and 15 bases lay between the germline ends. Germline CDR1 reads SEHNR; CDR2 reads FQNEAQ (reference sequence).

The gene calls are TRBV20-1 and TRBJ1-4; D remains ambiguous. Germline V gene sequence: CDR1 DFQATT, CDR2 SNEGSKA (reference sequence). The CDR3 totals 11 residues. V lost 0 bases to trimming and J lost 8 bases, with 4 bases between them. CDR3 loop: CSARDQEKLFF. DNA of the CDR3: TGCAGTGCTAGAGACCAAGAAAAACTGTTTTTT.

The CDR3 sequence: CASSLSGDQPQHF. DNA of the CDR3: TGCGCCAGCAGCTTGAGCGGGGATCAGCCCCAGCATTTT. The chain couples TRBV5-1 to TRBJ1-5; unclear D gene. This CDR3 has 13 residues. CDR1 is SGHRS and CDR2 is YFSETQ in the germline V gene. V was trimmed by 1 base and J by 5 bases, leaving 7 bases between them.

The rearrangement links TRBV6-5 to TRBJ1-3; D uncertain. Trimming shortened V by 8 bases and J by 0 bases, and 8 bases separated the two germline ends. The CDR3 runs to 13 residues. CDR1 is MNHEY and CDR2 is SVGAGI in the germline V gene. CDR3 sequence (DNA): TGTGCCAGCGGGAGAGACTCTGGAAACACCATATATTTT. Its translation: CASGRDSGNTIYF.

V gene TRBV28 combines with J gene TRBJ2-4, with D perhaps TRBD1 (6 bases). Germline loops: CDR1 MDHEN, CDR2 SYDVKM. V was cut by 6 bases and J by 2 bases, with 17 bases left in between. This CDR3 has 16 residues. The CDR3: CASSHVSQGTKNIQYF. DNA of the CDR3: TGTGCCAGCAGCCACGTATCACAGGGAACCAAAAACATTCAGTACTTC.